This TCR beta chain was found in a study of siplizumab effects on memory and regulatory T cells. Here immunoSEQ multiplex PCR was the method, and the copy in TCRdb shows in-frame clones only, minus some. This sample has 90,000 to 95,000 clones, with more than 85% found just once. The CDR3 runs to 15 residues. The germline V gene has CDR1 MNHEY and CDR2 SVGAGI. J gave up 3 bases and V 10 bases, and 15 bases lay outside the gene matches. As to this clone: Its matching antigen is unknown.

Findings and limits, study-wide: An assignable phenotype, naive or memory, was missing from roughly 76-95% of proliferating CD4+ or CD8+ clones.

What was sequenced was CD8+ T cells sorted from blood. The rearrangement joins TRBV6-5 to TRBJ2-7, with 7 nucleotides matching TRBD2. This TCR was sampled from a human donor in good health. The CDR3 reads CATKSAGDSFYEQYF. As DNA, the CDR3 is TGTGCCACCAAGAGTGCGGGGGACTCATTCTACGAGCAGTACTTC.